This T cell receptor beta chain was retrieved from a study of shared clonotypes between healthy human individuals. On the study more broadly: There were three CD4 naive, three CD4 memory, two CD8 naive and one CD8 memory plates per donor.

The input for sorted-subset replicate PCRs was around 0.2 ug DNA, around 30,000 T cell genomes. The authors' processing: ImmunoSEQ only sent back junction sequences with no quality scores, so filtering was done differently. Profiled with immunoSEQ multiplex PCR; TCRdb holds only in-frame clones, not every one. Clone size and V and J calls were adopted from that table, with D and trimming inferred from the DNA. The sample records about 2.4 million clones, over 85% being singletons. The CDR3 runs to 17 residues. With 3 bases clipped from V and 2 bases from J, the junction kept 8 bases outside the gene matches. CDR1 and CDR2 from the germline V gene are SGHAT and FQDESV (reference sequence). On this clone: Its antigen is undetermined.

Overall study findings and caveats: Despite large depth, rarefaction showed incomplete sorted-subset sequencing.

Sequenced input: naive CD4+ T cells from PBMCs. The subset is: CD45RA+ positively selected. The chain recombines TRBV11-1 with TRBJ2-2; 8 positions agree with TRBD2. The receptor was derived from a man aged 18 to 29 in good health. Some clones in this sample may be carry-over from other donors' samples. The CDR3 nucleotides read TGTGCCAGCAGCTTGGGGACTAGTGGGGGTAACACCGGGGAGCTGTTTTTT. Its protein is CASSLGTSGGNTGELFF.